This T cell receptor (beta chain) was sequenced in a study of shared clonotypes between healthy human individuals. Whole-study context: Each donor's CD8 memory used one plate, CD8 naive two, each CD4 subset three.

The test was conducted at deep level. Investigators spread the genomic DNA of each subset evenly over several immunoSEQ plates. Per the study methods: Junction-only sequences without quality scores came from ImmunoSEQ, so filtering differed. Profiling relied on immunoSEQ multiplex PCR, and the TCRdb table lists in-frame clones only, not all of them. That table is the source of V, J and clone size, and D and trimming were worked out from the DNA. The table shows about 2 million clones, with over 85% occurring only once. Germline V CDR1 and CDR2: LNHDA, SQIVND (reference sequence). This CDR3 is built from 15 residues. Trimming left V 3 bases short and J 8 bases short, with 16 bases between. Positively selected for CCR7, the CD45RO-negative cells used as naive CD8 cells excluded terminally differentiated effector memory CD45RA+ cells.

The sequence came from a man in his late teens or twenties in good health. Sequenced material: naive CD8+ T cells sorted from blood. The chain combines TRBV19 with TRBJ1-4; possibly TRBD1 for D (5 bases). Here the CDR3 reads CASSMWGGTQEKLFF. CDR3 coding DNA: TGTGCCAGTAGTATGTGGGGCGGGACGCAGGAAAAACTGTTTTTT. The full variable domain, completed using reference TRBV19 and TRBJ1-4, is DGGITQSPKYLFRKEGQNVTLSCEQNLNHDAMYWYRQDPGQGLRLIYYSQIVNDFQKGDIAEGYSVSREKKESFPLTVTSAQKNPTAFYLCASSMWGGTQEKLFFGSGTQLSVL.